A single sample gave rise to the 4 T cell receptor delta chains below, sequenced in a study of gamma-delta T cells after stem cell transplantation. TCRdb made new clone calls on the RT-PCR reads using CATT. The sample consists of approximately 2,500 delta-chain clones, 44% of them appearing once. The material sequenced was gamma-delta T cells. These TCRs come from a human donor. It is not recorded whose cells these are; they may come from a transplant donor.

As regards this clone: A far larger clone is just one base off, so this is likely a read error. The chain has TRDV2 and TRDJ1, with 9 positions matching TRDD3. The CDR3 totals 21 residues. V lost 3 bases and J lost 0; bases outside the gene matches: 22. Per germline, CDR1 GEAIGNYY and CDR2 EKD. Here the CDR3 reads CACDPVKAPVGGYRDTDKLIF. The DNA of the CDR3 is TGTGCCTGTGACCCCGTTAAGGCCCCTGTCGGGGGATACAGAGACACCGATAAACTCATCTTT.

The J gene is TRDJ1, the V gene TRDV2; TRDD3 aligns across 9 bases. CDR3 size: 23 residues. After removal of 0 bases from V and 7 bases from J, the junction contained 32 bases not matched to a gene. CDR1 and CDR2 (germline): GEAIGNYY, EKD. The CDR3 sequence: CACDTVSRQGLGDFSKGVSKLIF. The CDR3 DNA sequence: TGTGCCTGTGACACCGTATCCAGACAAGGGCTGGGGGATTTTTCTAAAGGGGTCTCTAAACTCATCTTT.

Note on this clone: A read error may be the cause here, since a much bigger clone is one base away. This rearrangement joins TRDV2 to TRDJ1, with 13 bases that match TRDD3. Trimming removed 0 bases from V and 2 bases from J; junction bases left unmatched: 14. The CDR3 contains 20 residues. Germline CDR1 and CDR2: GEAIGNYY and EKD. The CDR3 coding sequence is TGTGCCTGTGACACCGTACTGGGGGATACGCGGGGTTCGGGGACCGATAAACTCATCTTT. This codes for CACDTVLGDTRGSGTDKLIF.

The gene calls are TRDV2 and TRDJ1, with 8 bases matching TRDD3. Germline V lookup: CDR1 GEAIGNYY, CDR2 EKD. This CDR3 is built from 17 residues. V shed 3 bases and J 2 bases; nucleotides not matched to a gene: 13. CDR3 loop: CACDRLGVNTNTDKLIF. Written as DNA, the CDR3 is TGTGCCTGTGACCGACTGGGGGTCAACACAAATACCGATAAACTCATCTTT.